This T cell receptor beta chain was observed in a study of blood T cell repertoires in COVID-19. Across the study: Acute and convalescent COVID-19 specimens originated in the United States, Italy and Spain. T cells, B-cell-depleted T cells, or PBMCs supplied cDNA or gDNA.

The CDR3 runs to 12 residues. V was cut by 8 bases and J by 5 bases, with 12 bases left in between. Germline values: CDR1 MNHEY, CDR2 SMNVEV (reference sequence). Per the original methods: The authors estimated nucleated cell counts from reference gene primer amplification. Profiling relied on immunoSEQ multiplex PCR, and the TCRdb table lists in-frame clones only, not all of them. Clone size and V and J calls were adopted from that table, with D and trimming inferred from the DNA. This sample has about 220,000 clones, with approximately 81% found just once. The V gene is TRBV27, the J gene TRBJ1-1; TRBD1 is a possible D gene (6 bases). Sequenced sample: peripheral blood. The TCR sequence derives from a man aged 45-65 years who had recovered from COVID-19. CDR3 amino acids: CASRGGPTEAFF. DNA for the CDR3: TGTGCCAGCCGGGGGGGGCCGACTGAAGCTTTCTTT.